The 25 T cell receptor beta chains in this list originate from one sample, sequenced in a study of T cell responses to AZD1222 COVID-19 vaccine. Method: immunoSEQ multiplex PCR; TCRdb's copy keeps in-frame clones and lacks some. The table records about 180,000 clones, around 88% of them present only once. The material sequenced was peripheral blood, taken on day 0 of AZD1222 vaccination. These receptors were obtained from an adult in good health.

The chain recombines TRBV4-1 with TRBJ2-7, with unresolved D. The CDR3 has 12 residues. In germline, CDR1 is MGHRA, CDR2 YSYEKL. V was clipped by 1 base and J by 1 base, with 2 bases between them. The CDR3 bases are TGCGCCAGCAGCCAAGGGTCCTACGAGCAGTACTTC. This encodes CASSQGSYEQYF.

This sequence joins TRBV10-3 and TRBJ1-1; D gene uncertain. CDR1 is ENHRY, CDR2 SYGVKD, per germline. The V end was cut by 0 bases, the J end by 1 base, with 15 bases between. This CDR3 comprises 17 residues. CDR3 nucleotides: TGTGCCATCAGTGAGTCGAGAGTGGCGGACCCGAACACTGAAGCTTTCTTT. It yields the protein CAISESRVADPNTEAFF.

The chain recombines TRBV5-4 with TRBJ1-1, with D possibly matching TRBD1 (5 bases). This CDR3 spans 14 amino acids. V was shortened by 4 bases and J by 2 bases, with 12 bases between the two germline ends. Germline CDR1 reads SGHNT; CDR2 reads YYREEE (reference sequence). CDR3 sequence (DNA): TGTGCCAGCAGCATCCCAGGGCTTAACACTGAAGCTTTCTTT. This sequence encodes CASSIPGLNTEAFF.

This chain connects TRBV6-1 to TRBJ2-5, with D perhaps being TRBD1 or TRBD2 (5 bases each). The CDR3 consists of 15 residues. V was clipped by 3 bases and J by 4 bases, with 15 bases between them. The germline CDR1 and CDR2 sequences are MNHNS and SASEGT. CDR3 sequence (DNA): TGTGCCAGCAGTGAGTCCGGGACCCTGGCAGAGACCCAGTACTTC. Protein sequence: CASSESGTLAETQYF.

The rearrangement uses TRBV3-1 (or the pseudogene TRBV3-2) and TRBJ1-2; D is uncertain. CDR1 and CDR2 (germline): LGHDT, YNNKEL (reference sequence). The CDR3 sequence is 13 residues long. Trimming stripped 4 bases from V and 3 bases from J, with 9 bases between. CDR3 bases: TGTGCCAGCAGCCCTGAGCGTGACTATGGCTACACCTTC. Encoded protein: CASSPERDYGYTF.

The gene calls are TRBV6-5 and TRBJ1-5, with D possibly TRBD1 on 5 matching bases. The germline gives CDR1 MNHEY, CDR2 SVGAGI. This CDR3 contains 13 residues. V was cut by 8 bases and J by 0 bases, with 8 bases left in between. Here the CDR3 DNA reads TGTGCCAGCCAGGGTCATAGCAATCAGCCCCAGCATTTT. Amino acid sequence: CASQGHSNQPQHF.

CDR3 DNA: TGTGCCAGCAGCCAAGATTACGATACCTTAGATACGCAGTATTTT. It encodes CASSQDYDTLDTQYF. The rearrangement links TRBV4-2 to TRBJ2-3; D call uncertain. There are 15 residues in the CDR3. Trimming stripped 0 bases from V and 5 bases from J, with 12 bases between. Germline V gives CDR1 LGHNA, CDR2 YNFKEQ.

The chain employs TRBV29-1 and TRBJ1-5; D not resolved. This CDR3 comprises 14 residues. The V end was cut by 4 bases, the J end by 4 bases, with 14 bases between. Germline V gene sequence: CDR1 SQVTM, CDR2 ANQGSEA. The CDR3 DNA sequence: TGCAGCGTTGTCTTCACAGATCCTAATCAGCCCCAGCATTTT. Amino acids: CSVVFTDPNQPQHF.

The chain has TRBV5-1 and TRBJ2-2, with 8 bases aligning to TRBD1. This CDR3 spans 15 amino acids. Trimming took 0 bases from V and 3 from J; bases not matched to a gene: 1. Germline V lookup: CDR1 SGHRS, CDR2 YFSETQ. The CDR3 loop is CASSLDRGDTGELFF. DNA for the CDR3: TGCGCCAGCAGCTTGGACAGGGGGGACACCGGGGAGCTGTTTTTT.

The rearrangement joins TRBV27 to TRBJ1-1; D call uncertain. V was trimmed by 7 bases and J by 12 bases, leaving 18 bases between them. The CDR3 covers 12 residues. The germline V gene encodes CDR1 MNHEY and CDR2 SMNVEV (reference sequence). CDR3 in amino acids: CASMVAGLGTFF. CDR3 in DNA: TGTGCCAGCATGGTCGCGGGTTTAGGAACTTTCTTT.

The chain carries TRBV2 and TRBJ1-1; D uncertain. Germline assignment: CDR1 SNHLY and CDR2 FYNNEI. The V end was cut by 7 bases, the J end by 0 bases, with 15 bases between. The CDR3 has 15 amino acids. DNA for the CDR3: TGTGCCAGCACCGGGCAGAACAAAATGAACACTGAAGCTTTCTTT. Encoded protein: CASTGQNKMNTEAFF.

This chain links TRBV28 with TRBJ2-1; maybe TRBD2 (5 bases). The germline V and J ends were trimmed by 8 bases and 4 bases, with 12 bases remaining between them. CDR1 and CDR2 (germline): MDHEN, SYDVKM. There are 13 residues in the CDR3. DNA of the CDR3: TGTGCCAGCCGAGGGTTACGGTACAATGAGCAGTTCTTC. The encoded protein is CASRGLRYNEQFF.

This chain connects TRBV4-3 to TRBJ2-7; 8 bases match TRBD1. Germline V gene lookup returns CDR1 LGHNA and CDR2 YSLEER. This CDR3 region has 13 residues. Germline trimming cut 3 bases from V and 3 bases from J; bases unmatched to any gene: 1. The CDR3 DNA reads as TGCGCCAGCAGCCATGGACAGGGCTACGAGCAGTACTTC. Translating it yields CASSHGQGYEQYF.

The CDR3 spells CASSPRDTEAFF. As DNA, the CDR3 is TGTGCCAGTAGTCCCCGGGACACTGAAGCTTTCTTT. The V call is TRBV19, the J call TRBJ1-1; no clear D gene. CDR1 and CDR2 (germline): LNHDA, SQIVND (reference sequence). The CDR3 is 12 amino acids. V shed 5 bases and J shed 3 bases, with 7 bases lying between them.

This chain connects TRBV13 to TRBJ2-1; 10 bases agree with TRBD2. The CDR3 consists of 16 residues. V was pared by 5 bases and J by 13 bases, with 17 bases of the junction left unmatched. Looked up from germline, CDR1 is PRHDT and CDR2 is FYEKMQ (reference sequence). The CDR3 nucleotides read TGTGCCAGCAGCGCTACCGGGACTAGCGCCCTACCTGGACAGTTCTTC. Its protein is CASSATGTSALPGQFF.

CDR3 bases: TGTGCCAGCAGTATCCGACAGGGGGCATACGAGCAGTACTTC. Protein: CASSIRQGAYEQYF. The chain combines TRBV6-5 with TRBJ2-7, with TRBD1 matching 10 bases. Germline V CDR1 and CDR2: MNHEY, SVGAGI. The length of the CDR3 is 14 residues. V was clipped by 5 bases and J by 4 bases; unmatched bases: 5.

The chain employs TRBV6-5 and TRBJ2-5; 8 nucleotides align to TRBD2. With V trimmed by 6 bases and J by 7 bases, 7 bases remained unmatched. The CDR3 extends over 13 amino acids. Germline-derived CDR1 and CDR2 are MNHEY and SVGAGI. Here the CDR3 DNA reads TGTGCCAGCAGCCCGGGGGGGTTAGGGACCCAGTACTTC. Amino acids: CASSPGGLGTQYF.

The chain has TRBV25-1 and TRBJ1-6, with TRBD1 identical over 8 bases. The CDR3 sequence is 16 residues long. In germline, CDR1 is MGHDK, CDR2 SYGVNS. V shed 4 bases, J shed 7 bases, and the junction held 9 bases outside the gene matches. In DNA, the CDR3 is TGTGCCAGCAGTGCCAGACAGGGGAGGAGGAATTCACCCCTCCACTTT. It encodes CASSARQGRRNSPLHF.

The V gene is TRBV10-2, the J gene TRBJ2-4; TRBD2 agrees at 9 bases. CDR1 WSHSY and CDR2 SAAADI come from the germline V gene. The V and J ends lost 2 bases and 2 bases, in that order; junction bases with no gene match: 4. This CDR3 comprises 16 residues. The CDR3 loop reads CASSEGTSWPKNIQYF. In DNA, the CDR3 is TGCGCCAGCAGTGAGGGGACTAGCTGGCCCAAAAACATTCAGTACTTC.

The V gene is TRBV7-9, the J gene TRBJ2-3; D remains unclear. V was cut by 0 bases and J by 7 bases, with 5 bases left in between. The CDR3 runs 12 residues. CDR1 and CDR2 (germline): SEHNR, FQNEAQ (reference sequence). CDR3 nucleotides: TGTGCCAGCAGCTTAGCGGAGCATACGCAGTATTTT. Its translation is CASSLAEHTQYF.

This clone was picked up a small number of times. The chain uses TRBV30 and TRBJ1-3; a possible D gene is TRBD1 (6 bases). With 3 bases removed from V and 2 bases from J, the gap between germline ends came to 11 bases. CDR3 length: 14 amino acids. Germline-derived CDR1 and CDR2 are GTSNPN and SVGIG (reference sequence). CDR3 amino acids: CAWRLGAPGNTIYF. In DNA, the CDR3 is TGTGCCTGGAGATTGGGGGCTCCTGGAAACACCATATATTTT.

V and J are TRBV7-3 and TRBJ2-1; no firm D call. Germline V gene sequence: CDR1 SGHTA, CDR2 FQGTGA. The V gene lost 5 bases and the J gene lost 9 bases, with 14 bases spanning the gap. The CDR3 sequence is 13 residues long. The CDR3: CASSPPGKSEQFF. The CDR3 coding sequence is TGTGCCAGCAGCCCTCCCGGCAAGAGTGAGCAGTTCTTC.

This chain connects TRBV12-3 or TRBV12-4 to TRBJ1-2; no clear D. V lost 4 bases to trimming and J lost 5 bases, with 11 bases between them. The CDR3 length is 13 residues. The CDR3 is CASSSGSSYGYTF. Here the CDR3 DNA reads TGTGCCAGCAGTTCCGGGAGTTCTTATGGCTACACCTTC.

This CDR3 is CSVEAGGTYEQYF. The CDR3 region has the DNA TGCAGCGTTGAAGCAGGGGGTACCTACGAGCAGTACTTC. The genes are TRBV29-1 and TRBJ2-7; TRBD1 aligns across 7 bases. This CDR3 is 13 amino acids long. J gave up 2 bases and V 1 base, and 2 bases lay outside the gene matches. The germline V gene has CDR1 SQVTM and CDR2 ANQGSEA.

The rearrangement links TRBV7-9 to TRBJ2-1; D remains ambiguous. Germline V lookup: CDR1 SEHNR, CDR2 FQNEAQ (reference sequence). CDR3 length: 11 amino acids. Trimming removed 3 bases at V and 10 bases at J, with 7 bases between. The CDR3 nucleotides read TGTGCCAGCAGCTTTGGTGGAGAGCAGTTCTTC. It codes for CASSFGGEQFF.